One sample yielded the 22 T cell receptor beta chains listed below, sequenced in a study of early T cells in non-severe SARS-CoV-2 infection. TCRdb called the 5' RACE reads again in MiXCR, with one record for every CDR3 protein. The table includes more than 65,000 distinct CDR3 sequences, around 13% detected once. The sample comprised whole blood. The receptor set was obtained from an adult who was a healthcare worker with PCR-confirmed SARS-CoV-2 infection or an uninfected control (not recorded which).

This clonotype occurred a few times. The chain links TRBV6-6 to TRBJ2-1; D is uncertain. The CDR3 sequence is 13 residues long. CDR1 and CDR2 (germline): MNHNY, SVGAGI (reference sequence). Trimming pared 6 bases from V and 7 bases from J, leaving 13 bases between. In nucleotides, the CDR3 is TGTGCCAGCAGCCATCTGGACCTGAATGAGCAGTTCTTC. Encoded protein: CASSHLDLNEQFF.

This clonotype was counted ten times or more. J is TRBJ1-1 and V is TRBV7-9; no clear D gene. CDR1 is SEHNR and CDR2 is FQNEAQ in the germline V gene (reference sequence). The germline V and J ends were trimmed by 3 bases and 1 base, with 6 bases remaining between them. This CDR3 has 13 residues. CDR3 protein: CASSFSQNTEAFF. CDR3 bases: TGTGCCAGCAGCTTTTCCCAGAACACTGAAGCTTTCTTT.

The V call is TRBV29-1, the J call TRBJ2-7; TRBD1 is a possible D gene (5 bases). The CDR3 is 13 residues long. Germline CDR1 SQVTM, CDR2 ANQGSEA. Trimming took 7 bases from V and 6 from J, leaving 19 bases between them. The CDR3 reads CSAQDTTRVEQYF. CDR3 in DNA: TGCAGCGCCCAGGACACGACAAGGGTCGAGCAGTACTTC.

At least ten counts were recorded for this clonotype. The CDR3 bases are TGTGCCAGCAGCATACAGGCCGCGTATGAAAAACTGTTTTTT. It codes for CASSIQAAYEKLFF. The J gene is TRBJ1-4, the V gene TRBV28, with a tentative D call TRBD1 (5 bases). Germline loops: CDR1 MDHEN, CDR2 SYDVKM. The CDR3 length is 14 residues. V lost 6 bases and J 6 bases, leaving 14 bases between the germline ends. The entire variable domain, with the rest obtained from reference TRBV28 and TRBJ1-4, is as follows: DVKVTQSSRYLVKRTGEKVFLECVQDMDHENMFWYRQDPGLGLRLIYFSYDVKMKEKGDIPEGYSVSREKKERFSLILESASTNQTSMYLCASSIQAAYEKLFFGSGTQLSVL.

The J gene is TRBJ1-5, the V gene TRBV12-3 or TRBV12-4; D possibly corresponds to TRBD1 (5 bases). V was trimmed by 5 bases and J by 7 bases, leaving 12 bases between them. There are 13 residues in the CDR3. The CDR3 nucleotides are TGTGCCAGCAGTCCCGAGGGACGACAGCCCCAGCATTTT. Amino acid sequence: CASSPEGRQPQHF.

The table lists this clonotype with many counts. The rearrangement links TRBV20-1 to TRBJ1-2, with a tentative D call TRBD1 (6 bases). Germline CDR1 DFQATT, CDR2 SNEGSKA (reference sequence). V was clipped by 6 bases and J by 6 bases, with 14 bases between them. This CDR3 spans 12 amino acids. The CDR3 DNA reads TGCAGTGCCAAGGGCAGGGGAGATGGCTACACCTTC. It codes for CSAKGRGDGYTF.

This clonotype was seen many times. The J gene is TRBJ2-7, the V gene TRBV7-9; tentatively, D is TRBD2 (6 bases). The CDR3 consists of 16 residues. Trimming removed 5 bases at V and 7 bases at J, with 24 bases between. Germline V gene lookup returns CDR1 SEHNR and CDR2 FQNEAQ (reference sequence). CDR3 residues: CASSANRDFSFWEQYF. CDR3 sequence (DNA): TGTGCCAGCAGCGCCAACCGGGACTTCTCCTTCTGGGAGCAGTACTTC.

The rearrangement uses TRBV7-6 and TRBJ2-5; D is possibly TRBD1 (5 bases). This CDR3 has 15 amino acids. Trimming left V 5 bases short and J 5 bases short, with 18 bases between. CDR1 is SGHVS and CDR2 is FNYEAQ in the germline V gene. The CDR3 is CASSPDNTGAETQYF. The CDR3 DNA sequence: TGTGCCAGCAGCCCAGATAATACAGGAGCGGAGACCCAGTACTTC.

The V and J genes are TRBV29-1 and TRBJ2-1; perhaps TRBD1 as D (5 bases). CDR1 SQVTM and CDR2 ANQGSEA come from the germline V gene. The V end was cut by 6 bases, the J end by 8 bases, with 14 bases between. CDR3 length: 12 residues. The DNA of the CDR3 is TGCAGCGTAGCGAGGTTAGGGGATGAGCAGTTCTTC. Amino acids: CSVARLGDEQFF.

J is TRBJ2-3 and V is TRBV6-2 or TRBV6-3; D remains ambiguous. The CDR3 length is 14 residues. In germline, CDR1 is MNHEY, CDR2 SVGEGT. V shed 2 bases and J shed 4 bases, with 10 bases lying between them. CDR3 sequence reads: CASSYNGPPDTQYF. The CDR3 DNA is TGTGCCAGCAGTTACAACGGACCCCCAGATACGCAGTATTTT.

V usage is TRBV11-2 and J usage is TRBJ1-6, with TRBD1 matching 7 bases. The germline CDR1 and CDR2 sequences are SGHAT and FQNNGV. V lost 6 bases, J lost 8 bases, and 7 bases stayed unmatched. The CDR3 runs to 14 residues. Here the CDR3 reads CASRSGGRDSPLHF. The CDR3 DNA sequence: TGTGCCAGCAGGTCAGGGGGACGGGATTCACCCCTCCACTTT.

This chain links TRBV19 with TRBJ2-1; tentatively, D is TRBD2 (6 bases). CDR1 is LNHDA, CDR2 SQIVND, per germline (reference sequence). The CDR3 consists of 15 residues. Trimming cost V 6 bases and J 10 bases, with 22 bases left between them. The CDR3 loop is CASSGPGAGLREQFF. In DNA, the CDR3 is TGTGCCAGTAGCGGACCAGGCGCGGGGCTCAGAGAGCAGTTCTTC.

J is TRBJ2-1 and V is TRBV7-2; D unresolved. Trimming stripped 3 bases from V and 5 bases from J, with 8 bases between. Germline V gene lookup returns CDR1 SGHTA and CDR2 FQGNSA. This CDR3 region has 13 residues. The CDR3 coding sequence is TGTGCCAGCAGCTTTAAACGGCACAATGAGCAGTTCTTC. It yields the protein CASSFKRHNEQFF.

The rearrangement uses TRBV28 and TRBJ1-2; possibly TRBD1 for D (6 bases). V dropped 6 bases and J dropped 4 bases, with 12 bases sitting between them. In germline, CDR1 is MDHEN, CDR2 SYDVKM. CDR3 length: 13 residues. As DNA, the CDR3 is TGTGCCAGCAGGCCACAGGGTGCCTATGGCTACACCTTC. Its translation: CASRPQGAYGYTF.

Many counts were recorded for this clonotype. The CDR3 DNA sequence: TGTGCCAGCCGTCTAGCGGGAGGGCCGCTCTACAATGAGCAGTTCTTC. It is translated as CASRLAGGPLYNEQFF. The rearrangement joins TRBV28 to TRBJ2-1; 12 nucleotides match TRBD2. V lost 8 bases to trimming and J lost 3 bases; unmatched junction nucleotides: 8. Germline V lookup: CDR1 MDHEN, CDR2 SYDVKM. The CDR3 is 16 residues long.

The table lists this clonotype with a few counts. The V gene is TRBV7-6, the J gene TRBJ2-6; D may correspond to TRBD1 or TRBD2 (6 bases each). Germline loops: CDR1 SGHVS, CDR2 FNYEAQ. V was trimmed by 3 bases and J by 4 bases, leaving 13 bases between them. The CDR3 extends over 16 amino acids. Written as DNA, the CDR3 is TGTGCCAGCAGCTTCCATTGGGGGGCCGGGGCCAACGTCCTGACTTTC. This encodes CASSFHWGAGANVLTF. Full variable domain (missing parts from reference TRBV7-6 and TRBJ2-6): GAGVSQSPRYKVTKRGQDVALRCDPISGHVSLYWYRQALGQGPEFLTYFNYEAQQDKSGLPNDRFSAERPEGSISTLTIQRTEQRDSAMYRCASSFHWGAGANVLTFGAGSRLTVL.

This clonotype occurred a few times. The chain links TRBV6-2 or TRBV6-3 to TRBJ2-3, with 10 bases matching TRBD2. This CDR3 spans 12 amino acids. Losses at the gene ends were 5 bases for V and 11 bases for J; bases not matched to a gene: 4. Per germline, CDR1 MNHEY and CDR2 SVGEGT. This CDR3 is CASSPSGGWQYF. DNA for the CDR3: TGTGCCAGCAGTCCTAGCGGGGGATGGCAGTATTTT.

This clonotype appeared a few times. The chain uses TRBV27 and TRBJ2-1; 7 bases agree with TRBD2. Losses at the gene ends were 6 bases for V and 2 bases for J; bases not matched to a gene: 4. CDR1 and CDR2 (germline): MNHEY, SMNVEV (reference sequence). The CDR3 covers 14 residues. Here the CDR3 DNA reads TGTGCCAGCAGCCTAGCGGACGCCTACAATGAGCAGTTCTTC. Translation gives CASSLADAYNEQFF.

This clonotype was picked up a small number of times. The gene calls are TRBV28 and TRBJ2-4; D uncertain. V was shortened by 7 bases and J by 5 bases, with 15 bases between the two germline ends. CDR1 and CDR2 (germline): MDHEN, SYDVKM. The CDR3 spans 14 residues. The CDR3 DNA is TGTGCCAGCACCGAGCGACATACCGAAAACATTCAGTACTTC. As protein: CASTERHTENIQYF.

The table lists this clonotype with many counts. V gene TRBV7-9 combines with J gene TRBJ1-4, with 9 bases matching TRBD1. Germline assignment: CDR1 SEHNR and CDR2 FQNEAQ (reference sequence). The J segment lost 9 bases and the V segment lost 5 bases, leaving 7 bases of the junction unmatched. The CDR3 is 14 amino acids. CDR3 sequence: CASSPGQGFKKLFF. Written as DNA, the CDR3 is TGTGCCAGCAGCCCGGGACAGGGTTTTAAAAAACTGTTTTTT.

J is TRBJ2-7 and V is TRBV3-1, with 9 bases fitting TRBD1. Looked up from germline, CDR1 is LGHDT and CDR2 is YNNKEL (reference sequence). Germline trimming cut 4 bases from V and 6 bases from J; bases unmatched to any gene: 10. This CDR3 comprises 15 residues. Here the CDR3 reads CASSLTGTGFPEQYF. CDR3 nucleotide sequence: TGTGCCAGCAGCCTTACGGGGACAGGGTTCCCCGAGCAGTACTTC.

The V gene is TRBV6-2 or TRBV6-3, the J gene TRBJ1-1; TRBD1 matches at 9 bases. In germline, CDR1 is MNHEY, CDR2 SVGEGT. The CDR3 covers 20 residues. V lost 0 bases to trimming and J lost 3 bases; unmatched junction nucleotides: 17. CDR3 in amino acids: CASSYSAGTGYIGRDTEAFF. Here the CDR3 DNA reads TGTGCCAGCAGTTACTCTGCCGGGACAGGGTATATCGGTCGGGACACTGAAGCTTTCTTT.